One sample yielded the 7 T cell receptor beta chains listed below, sequenced in a study of T cell responses to AZD1222 COVID-19 vaccine. Data came from immunoSEQ multiplex PCR; TCRdb stores just in-frame clones and leaves some out. The table shows under 130,000 clones, with roughly 91% occurring only once. The source material was peripheral blood, sampled on day 0 of AZD1222 vaccination. The receptors derive from an adult in good health.

This sequence joins TRBV7-9 and TRBJ2-5; D unresolved. The CDR3 totals 11 residues. Germline V gives CDR1 SEHNR, CDR2 FQNEAQ (reference sequence). V shed 3 bases and J shed 5 bases, with 4 bases lying between them. The CDR3 DNA is TGTGCCAGCAGCTTCTCGGAGACCCAGTACTTC. It is translated as CASSFSETQYF.

This clone was counted once. The chain has TRBV6-5 and TRBJ1-5; 8 positions agree with TRBD1. Germline-derived CDR1 and CDR2 are MNHEY and SVGAGI. The V and J ends lost 2 bases and 3 bases, in that order; junction bases with no gene match: 3. The CDR3 contains 15 residues. The CDR3 region is CASSYDRGHNQPQHF. DNA of the CDR3: TGTGCCAGCAGTTACGACAGGGGACACAATCAGCCCCAGCATTTT.

This chain uses TRBV29-1 with TRBJ1-1, with D perhaps TRBD1 (6 bases). CDR1 and CDR2 (germline): SQVTM, ANQGSEA. V lost 6 bases to trimming and J lost 4 bases, with 12 bases between them. The CDR3 contains 12 residues. Here the CDR3 DNA reads TGCAGCGTGTACAGGGAGTTCACTGAAGCTTTCTTT. It encodes CSVYREFTEAFF.

The chain has TRBV24-1 and TRBJ1-2; D is uncertain. Germline CDR1 is KGHDR and CDR2 is SFDVKD. V was cut by 7 bases and J by 3 bases, with 14 bases left in between. The length of the CDR3 is 14 residues. The CDR3: CATSPDSADYGYTF. The CDR3 nucleotides are TGTGCCACCAGCCCAGACTCAGCGGACTATGGCTACACCTTC.

V usage is TRBV5-4 and J usage is TRBJ1-2, with TRBD1 identical over 10 bases. The junction had 8 bases not matched to a gene; V was cut back by 4 bases and J by 8 bases. Germline CDR1 reads SGHNT; CDR2 reads YYREEE (reference sequence). The CDR3 consists of 14 residues. CDR3 sequence: CASSPGQGVEGYTF. The CDR3 DNA is TGTGCCAGCAGCCCCGGACAGGGGGTAGAGGGCTACACCTTC.

This chain joins TRBV5-5 and TRBJ2-3; D gene ambiguous. The germline CDR1 and CDR2 sequences are SGHKS and YYEKEE (reference sequence). CDR3 length equals 14 residues. V was clipped by 5 bases and J by 0 bases, with 10 bases between them. Here the CDR3 DNA reads TGTGCCAGCAGGGTAGACACGAGCACAGATACGCAGTATTTT. This sequence encodes CASRVDTSTDTQYF.

The chain links TRBV7-9 to TRBJ2-2; 7 bases line up with TRBD1. There are 16 residues in the CDR3. The V and J ends lost 6 bases and 3 bases, in that order; junction bases with no gene match: 10. Germline-derived CDR1 and CDR2 are SEHNR and FQNEAQ (reference sequence). CDR3 DNA: TGTGCCAGCAGTGCTCGAGGGGGCGTCGACACCGGGGAGCTGTTTTTT. Its translation: CASSARGGVDTGELFF.